This T cell receptor (beta chain) appears in the sequencing data of a study of cytomegalovirus exposure and HLA in healthy donors. On the study more broadly: Earlier work reported approximately 110 million unique TCR beta sequences from approximately 180 million T cells. General observations from the study: It was reported that TCR beta sequences correctly inferred the HLA-A and HLA-B alleles for most subjects.

PCR used 60 Vbeta primers and 13 Jbeta primers. Generated by immunoSEQ multiplex PCR, the TCRdb table keeps only in-frame clones and is missing some. The repertoire table contains around 140,000 clones. Concerning this clone itself: Its specificity is unknown.

V lost 2 bases, J lost 5 bases, and 25 bases lay in between. Germline lookup yields CDR1 SGHTA and CDR2 FQGNSA. The CDR3 loop spans 19 amino acids. The J gene is TRBJ2-1, the V gene TRBV7-2, with D tentatively TRBD1 (6 bases). This clonotype was obtained from a male donor in good health and CMV-seronegative. Material: PBMCs. The CDR3 nucleotides read TGTGCCAGCAGCTTAACCCACCTAGGCCACGGGACACGGGACAATGAGCAGTTCTTC. It codes for CASSLTHLGHGTRDNEQFF.